Listed here is a single T cell receptor beta chain. Which antigen it targets is not known. Per-base qualities were not stored, and no clone one base away is much larger. This sample was taken from a study of T cells in localized non-small cell lung cancer (dated by TCRdb to about 2020). Some background on the complete study: Comparing tumors with uninvolved tumor-adjacent lungs, the study looked at the T cell repertoires of approximately 250 patients with early-stage NSCLC. All 250 or so NSCLC patients in the cohort were treatment-naive and had localized lung tumors that were resected. A mean age of around 66 years was recorded for the NSCLC patients, of whom roughly 130 were male and more than 85 were female.

Here is what the overall study found, with its caveats: Because of the exploratory design, TCR variables were selected using unadjusted p-values without false-discovery rate correction. Higher T cell density in blood was associated with longer overall survival, whereas higher clonality in adjacent lung was associated with shorter survival. Uninvolved tumor-adjacent lung showed the highest T cell clonality, higher than tumor, which suggests more focused antigenic responses in the uninvolved tumor-adjacent lung. Because multi-region sequencing of the tumors was not done, intratumor heterogeneity could not be ruled out. A median of roughly 58 of the top 100 tumor clones were detected in paired uninvolved adjacent lung, and around 30 of these tumor clones were also found among the top 100 clones of the paired uninvolved adjacent lung.

At diagnosis, tumor, uninvolved tumor-adjacent lung and peripheral blood were collected and then preserved as a mix of FFPE and fresh-frozen material. For TCR repertoire profiling, the blood samples were analyzed as peripheral blood mononuclear cells. From V the trimming removes 4 bases and from J it removes 4 bases, while the gene matches leave 12 bases of the junction unaccounted for. There are 17 amino acids in the CDR3, from cysteine to phenylalanine inclusive. Only the CDR3 portion is preserved as DNA: 51 bases, with reading frame beginning at the first base. CDR1 and CDR2 are read off the germline V gene as MDHEN and SYDVKM. The immunoSEQ Assay was used to sequence TCR beta CDR3 regions from DNA. As for how the authors treated the data: T cell density was computed as TCR beta template counts normalized to usable DNA estimated by amplifying housekeeping genes. The preseqR package was used to estimate richness by extrapolating to 400,000 templates for PBMC samples and to 120,000 templates for tissue samples. Clonality was defined as one minus Pielou's evenness. Tissue-enriched TCRs were identified by differential abundance testing using productive amino-acid clonotypes, minimum total count 5 and alpha 0.1. The Jaccard Index and the Morisita Overlap Index were used to quantify repertoire overlap between compartments. TCR beta CDR3s were clustered by GLIPH together with public tetramer-defined viral CDR3s, and at least three viral sequences plus V-gene enrichment were required for viral motifs. As stored in TCRdb, this immuneACCESS dataset retains in-frame rearrangements with V and J assigned. A fraction of the clones does not appear; measured against another copy, unresolved V genes explain less than half of the discrepancy, and the remainder lacks a known reason. V and J calls plus clone size are reproduced from that table; the DNA served to infer D and trimming. The sample records about 11,000 clones, approximately 87% of which are singletons. The top ten hold 20% to 25% of the sample.

This clonotype originated in a male donor aged 60 or over with stage I lung adenocarcinoma. This specimen was peripheral blood, taken before any cancer treatment. The V and J segments used are TRBV28 and TRBJ1-3; 8 middle bases align to TRBD1. The DNA sequence follows: TGTGCCAGCAGTTCCGGGACAGGAGGCCCTCGGGGAAACACCATATATTTT. Its translation is CASSSGTGGPRGNTIYF.